This T cell receptor (beta chain) derives from a study of shared clonotypes between healthy human individuals. Each unsorted sample relied on about 100 million PBMCs as its source of genomic DNA. Using immunoSEQ multiplex PCR, the repertoire was profiled, and TCRdb retains in-frame clones only, with some absent. The repertoire holds about half a million clones, with 70% to 80% as singletons. This CDR3 is 11 amino acids long. Trimming removed 5 bases from V and 1 base from J, with 2 bases in between. CDR1 MNHEY and CDR2 SMNVEV come from the germline V gene (reference sequence). The origin of this receptor is a woman aged 40 to 50 in good health. Some clones in this sample may be carry-over from other donors' samples. The J gene is TRBJ2-5, the V gene TRBV27; D call uncertain. The specimen sequenced was PBMCs. The CDR3 nucleotides read TGTGCCAGCAGTCCCCAAGAGACCCAGTACTTC. Translated: CASSPQETQYF.